Sequencing of this TCR beta chain was carried out in a study of blood T cell repertoires in COVID-19. Study-wide background: Sites across the United States, Italy and Spain contributed samples from acute and convalescent COVID-19. Sources were T cells, B-cell-depleted T cells, or PBMCs; the material itself was cDNA or gDNA.

Per the study methods: Estimated nucleated cell counts came from reference gene primer amplification. Profiling relied on immunoSEQ multiplex PCR, and the TCRdb table lists in-frame clones only, not all of them. V, J and clone size derive from that table, while D and trimming were established from the DNA sequence. This sample carries roughly 150,000 clones, just under 80% of them seen once, and the ten largest clones take 14%. CDR3 length equals 12 residues. Per germline, CDR1 SGHKS and CDR2 YYEKEE (reference sequence). Trimming removed 4 bases from V and 8 bases from J, with 12 bases in between. The sequence was collected from a woman older than 75 with acute or convalescent COVID-19. This chain links TRBV5-5 with TRBJ1-2; D remains ambiguous. The sequenced sample was peripheral blood. DNA of the CDR3: TGTGCCAGCAGCCCGGAGCGGGTAGGCTACACCTTC. This codes for CASSPERVGYTF.